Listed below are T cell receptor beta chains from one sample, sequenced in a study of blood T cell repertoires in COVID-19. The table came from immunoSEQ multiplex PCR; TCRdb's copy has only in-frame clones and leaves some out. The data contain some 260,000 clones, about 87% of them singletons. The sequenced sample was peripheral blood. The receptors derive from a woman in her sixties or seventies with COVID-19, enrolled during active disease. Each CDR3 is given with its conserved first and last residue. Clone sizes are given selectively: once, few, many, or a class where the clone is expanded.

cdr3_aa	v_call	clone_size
CASSLTGVGRGTEAFF	TRBV19	-
CASSQGFRTGPNTGELFF	TRBV4-2	-
CASSVGTSGRPYF	TRBV9	-
CASSSGTLISYEQYF	TRBV5-1	-
CASSLTGGGGGYTF	TRBV6-5	-
CASSLGDRGWVGSADTQYF	TRBV7-2	once
CASSPGQASGANVLTF	TRBV3-1/TRBV3-2	-
CASSEQGGSYEQYF	TRBV19	-
CASSSRAGGLSYNEQFF	TRBV9	-
CASSRGLAGLMQTYEQYF	TRBV5-6	-
CASSAGQSTEAFF	TRBV9	few
CASSVRQGSYGYTF	TRBV3-1/TRBV3-2	-
CASTDGSSYNEQFF	TRBV19	once
CASSPVQLSYEQYF	TRBV18	-
CASRRAPDGRGETQYF	TRBV5-1	-
CAWSDLSTGAFF	TRBV30	-
CASGLVLGRGLKLFF	TRBV12-5	-
CATSRPNWGTVNYGYTF	TRBV15	-
CASSLAGGAYSPLHF	TRBV5-1	-
CASSRIQGNSPLHF	TRBV6-5	-
CSAGSTEAFF	TRBV29-1	-
CASSAFLGATYEQYF	TRBV27	-
CSVEPQREGQGGELFF	TRBV29-1	-
CASSEGSGANVLTF	TRBV19	-
CASRSDSLTYNEQFF	TRBV5-4	-
CASSWDNRGYTF	TRBV28	-
CASRGTGTGELFF	TRBV18	-